These T cell receptor beta chains were read from a single sample in a study of blood T cells in healthy people across ages. A single record per CDR3 protein comes from TCRdb applying MiXCR to the 5' RACE reads. Of around 870,000 distinct CDR3 sequences listed, under 35% are singletons. Sample: blood. The receptors originated from a woman older than 75 in good health. CDR3s include the opening cysteine and the closing phenylalanine or tryptophan. A D gene is named only where the DNA matches it firmly. The size entry is marked missing in some rows and otherwise reads once, few, many or a size class.

size,V,J,D,DNA,CDR3
.,TRBV14,TRBJ2-1,.,TGTGCCAGCAGCAGTAGAAGCAGTAAAGAGCAGTTCTTC,CASSSRSSKEQFF
many,TRBV5-6,TRBJ2-7,.,TGTGCCAGCAGCTTGCGGGGCAGGGGACCGTACGAGCAGTACTTC,CASSLRGRGPYEQYF
.,TRBV30,TRBJ1-1,TRBD1,TGTGCCTGGAGTGTAATGGCAGGGGGGAACACTGAAGCTTTCTTT,CAWSVMAGGNTEAFF
.,TRBV12-5,TRBJ2-2,TRBD2,TGTGCTAGTGGTAACCGACTAGCGGGGGGGCCGAACACCGGGGAGCTGTTTTTT,CASGNRLAGGPNTGELFF
many,TRBV29-1,TRBJ1-1,.,TGCAGCGCCGAGCGTATGAACACTGAAGCTTTCTTT,CSAERMNTEAFF
.,TRBV20-1,TRBJ2-1,.,TGCAGTGCTGCAAGTGGCGCGGGTGATTCCAATGAGCAGTTCTTC,CSAASGAGDSNEQFF
few,TRBV7-2,TRBJ2-2,TRBD1,TGTGCCAGCAGCTTTGACAGGGGCAACACCGGGGAGCTGTTTTTT,CASSFDRGNTGELFF
.,TRBV28,TRBJ2-6,.,TGTGCCAGCAGTTATGCTAAGGGACAAAGCTCTGGGGCCAACGTCCTGACTTTC,CASSYAKGQSSGANVLTF
many,TRBV6-2/TRBV6-3,TRBJ2-7,.,TGTGCCAGCAGAAAGCCCCTAGCAATCCTCTACGAGCAGTACTTC,CASRKPLAILYEQYF
many,TRBV6-1,TRBJ2-7,TRBD1,TGTGCCAGCAGTCGCATACCACTCGGGACAGGAAGAGGCAACGAGCAGTACTTC,CASSRIPLGTGRGNEQYF
.,TRBV7-9,TRBJ2-7,.,TGTGCCAGCACCGCACCGGGGCTAGGGGTCGAGCAGTACTTC,CASTAPGLGVEQYF
many,TRBV10-2,TRBJ1-6,.,TGCGCCAGCAGTGAGAGGGAACAGATCAATTCACCCCTCCACTTT,CASSEREQINSPLHF
.,TRBV12-3/TRBV12-4,TRBJ1-4,.,TGTGCCAGCAGCCTGGCTGGGGGGGGGCGAAAACTGTTTTTT,CASSLAGGGRKLFF
.,TRBV5-1,TRBJ2-3,TRBD2,TGCGCCAGCAGCTGGGGGGCGGGGGGGACAGATACGCAGTATTTT,CASSWGAGGTDTQYF
.,TRBV6-2/TRBV6-3,TRBJ2-5,.,TGTGCCAGCACCATTGGGCCGTTGGAGCAGTACTTC,CASTIGPLEQYF
.,TRBV3-1,TRBJ2-2,.,TGTGCCAGCAGCCAAAGAACCGGGGAGCTGTTTTTT,CASSQRTGELFF
many,TRBV4-3,TRBJ2-7,TRBD1,TGCGCCAGCAGCGAACGGACAGGGGGCTACTACGAGCAGTACTTC,CASSERTGGYYEQYF
.,TRBV29-1,TRBJ2-7,.,TGCAGCGTCGCCGGGGCTAGCGAGTACGAGCAGTACTTC,CSVAGASEYEQYF
.,TRBV2,TRBJ2-7,.,TGTGCCAGCAGAGGGGACTTCTCTAACGAGCAGTACTTC,CASRGDFSNEQYF
.,TRBV11-2,TRBJ1-2,TRBD1,TGTGCCAGCAGCTCCGGGACAGGGGCCTATGGCCACACCTTC,CASSSGTGAYGHTF
.,TRBV10-3,TRBJ2-3,.,TGTGCCATCAGTGAGTCATGGACCTCCACAGATACGCAGTATTTT,CAISESWTSTDTQYF
many,TRBV5-1,TRBJ2-5,TRBD2,TGCGCCAGCAGCGCCGGACTAGCGGCCCAAGAGACCCAGTACTTC,CASSAGLAAQETQYF
many,TRBV24-1,TRBJ2-1,TRBD2,TGTGCCACCAGTGATTTGGTCCGAAGCGGGGGGGAGTTCTTC,CATSDLVRSGGEFF
.,TRBV10-3,TRBJ2-1,.,TGTGCCATCAGGGAAAGAACAAACCATGAGCAGTTCTTC,CAIRERTNHEQFF
many,TRBV7-2,TRBJ2-4,.,TGTGCCAGCAGCTCATACTCTCGCTGGGACATTCAGTACTTC,CASSSYSRWDIQYF
.,TRBV3-1,TRBJ1-4,TRBD1,TGTGCCAGCAGCCAAGGTATCAGGGGGCGCGGAGAAAAACTGTTTTTT,CASSQGIRGRGEKLFF
.,TRBV11-2,TRBJ2-1,TRBD2,TGTGCCAGCAGCTTTTTAGGTAGCGGGAGCCTTGATGAGCAGTTCTTC,CASSFLGSGSLDEQFF
many,TRBV29-1,TRBJ2-7,TRBD1,TGCAGCGTTGGGGACAGGGGTAACGAGCAGTACTTC,CSVGDRGNEQYF
many,TRBV24-1,TRBJ2-1,.,TGTGCCACCAGTGATCCTACAGCACGCGGGCACAATGAGCAGTTCTTC,CATSDPTARGHNEQFF
.,TRBV10-3,TRBJ1-4,.,TGTGCCATCAGTGAACGGGCGACGTTCGGAAAACTGTTTTTT,CAISERATFGKLFF
many,TRBV7-9,TRBJ2-1,.,TGTGCCAGCAGCCGGAGCCATAGCGTTGAGCAGTTCTTC,CASSRSHSVEQFF
few,TRBV2,TRBJ1-4,.,TGTGCCAGCAGTGAAGAGGGACGGTACGGGGAAAAACTGTTTTTT,CASSEEGRYGEKLFF
many,TRBV7-2,TRBJ1-5,.,TGTGCCAGCAGCTTAGGGTTGGGAGATCAGCCCCAGCATTTT,CASSLGLGDQPQHF
.,TRBV7-2,TRBJ2-7,.,TGTGCCAGCAGCTTAGCGCGGGACGCGGATGAGCAGTACTTC,CASSLARDADEQYF
few,TRBV20-1,TRBJ1-1,.,TGCAGTGCTAGAGAGGGGGGGCACGTGAACACTGAAGCTTTCTTT,CSAREGGHVNTEAFF
few,TRBV5-8,TRBJ1-2,TRBD1,TGTGCCAGCAGCTGGATGGACAGGGGGGGCGGCTACACCTTC,CASSWMDRGGGYTF
.,TRBV12-3/TRBV12-4,TRBJ1-5,TRBD1,TGTGCCAGCAGTTCCCGAGGGGCCAAACAGGGGGGTCAGCCCCAGCATTTT,CASSSRGAKQGGQPQHF
.,TRBV7-2,TRBJ1-6,.,TGTGCCAGCAGCCAGCCGGTCGAGGGTTCACCCCTCCACTTT,CASSQPVEGSPLHF
few,TRBV3-1,TRBJ1-2,.,TGTGCCAGCAGCCAAGAATGGCAGAGTGATGGCTACACCTTC,CASSQEWQSDGYTF
few,TRBV5-5,TRBJ2-1,.,TGTGCCAGCAGCTTGGTTCCGCGACAGGACACCTACGAGCAGTTCTTC,CASSLVPRQDTYEQFF